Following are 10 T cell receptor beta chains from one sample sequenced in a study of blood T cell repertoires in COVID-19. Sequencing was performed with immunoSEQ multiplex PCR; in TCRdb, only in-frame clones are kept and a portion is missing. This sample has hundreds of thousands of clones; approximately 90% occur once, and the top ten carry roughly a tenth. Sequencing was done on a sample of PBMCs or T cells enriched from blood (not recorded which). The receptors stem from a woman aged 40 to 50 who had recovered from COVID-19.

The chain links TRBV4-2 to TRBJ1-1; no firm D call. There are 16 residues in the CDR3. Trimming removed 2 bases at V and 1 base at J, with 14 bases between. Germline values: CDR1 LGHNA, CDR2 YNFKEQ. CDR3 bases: TGTGCCAGCAGCCAAAAGTGGGCGGACTCGAACACTGAAGCTTTCTTT. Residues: CASSQKWADSNTEAFF.

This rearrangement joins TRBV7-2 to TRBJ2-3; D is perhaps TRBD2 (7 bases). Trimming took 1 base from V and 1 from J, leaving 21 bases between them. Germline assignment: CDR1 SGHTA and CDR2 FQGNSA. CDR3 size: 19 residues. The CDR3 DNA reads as TGTGCCAGCAGCTTAGAGGGGGGGGCCTTCTTGTTCCGCACAGATACGCAGTATTTT. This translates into CASSLEGGAFLFRTDTQYF.

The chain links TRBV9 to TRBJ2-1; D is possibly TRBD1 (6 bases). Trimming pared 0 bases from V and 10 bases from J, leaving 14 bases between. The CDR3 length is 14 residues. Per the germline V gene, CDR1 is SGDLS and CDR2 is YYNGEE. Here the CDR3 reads CASSVAGDLYEQFF. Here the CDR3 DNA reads TGTGCCAGCAGCGTAGCAGGGGATCTCTACGAGCAGTTCTTC.

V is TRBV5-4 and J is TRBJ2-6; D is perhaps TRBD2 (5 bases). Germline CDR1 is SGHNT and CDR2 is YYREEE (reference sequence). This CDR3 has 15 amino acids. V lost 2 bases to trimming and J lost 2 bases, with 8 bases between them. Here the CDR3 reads CASSFRDTGANVLTF. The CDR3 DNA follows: TGTGCCAGCAGCTTTCGGGATACTGGGGCCAACGTCCTGACTTTC.

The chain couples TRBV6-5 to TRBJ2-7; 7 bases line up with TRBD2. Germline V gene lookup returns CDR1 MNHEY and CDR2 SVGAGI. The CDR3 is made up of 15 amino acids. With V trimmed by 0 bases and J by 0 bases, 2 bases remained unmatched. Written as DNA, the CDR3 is TGTGCCAGCAGTTACTCGGGGGGGAGCTCCTACGAGCAGTACTTC. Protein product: CASSYSGGSSYEQYF.

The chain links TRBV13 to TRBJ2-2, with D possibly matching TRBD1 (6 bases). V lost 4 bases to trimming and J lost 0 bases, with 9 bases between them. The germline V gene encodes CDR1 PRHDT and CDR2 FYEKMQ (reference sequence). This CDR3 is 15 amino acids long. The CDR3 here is CASSSGQANTGELFF. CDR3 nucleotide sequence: TGTGCCAGCAGCTCGGGACAAGCGAACACCGGGGAGCTGTTTTTT.

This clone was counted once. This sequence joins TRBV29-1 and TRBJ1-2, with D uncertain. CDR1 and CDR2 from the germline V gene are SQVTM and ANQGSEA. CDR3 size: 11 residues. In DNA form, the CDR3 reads TGCACCGACCAAGGGAGCTATGGCTACACCTTC. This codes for CTDQGSYGYTF. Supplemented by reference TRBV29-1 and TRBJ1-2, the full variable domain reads SAVISQKPSRDICQRGTSLTIQCQVDSQVTMMFWYRQQPGQSLTLIATANQGSEATYESGFVIDKFPISRPNLTFSTLTVSNMSPEDSSIYLCTDQGSYGYTFGSGTRLTVV.

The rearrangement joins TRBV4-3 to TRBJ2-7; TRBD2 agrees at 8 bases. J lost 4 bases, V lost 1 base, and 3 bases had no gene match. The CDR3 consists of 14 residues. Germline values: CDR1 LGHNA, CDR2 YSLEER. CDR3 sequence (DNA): TGCGCCAGCAGCCAAGGGACTAGCAGGTACGAGCAGTACTTC. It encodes CASSQGTSRYEQYF.

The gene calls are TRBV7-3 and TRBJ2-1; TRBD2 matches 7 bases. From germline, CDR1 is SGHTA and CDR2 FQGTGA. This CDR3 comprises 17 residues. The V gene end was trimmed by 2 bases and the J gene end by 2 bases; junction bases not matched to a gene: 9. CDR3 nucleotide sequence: TGTGCCAGCAGCTTAGGGGACTACCCCCCACCCTACAATGAGCAGTTCTTC. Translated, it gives CASSLGDYPPPYNEQFF.

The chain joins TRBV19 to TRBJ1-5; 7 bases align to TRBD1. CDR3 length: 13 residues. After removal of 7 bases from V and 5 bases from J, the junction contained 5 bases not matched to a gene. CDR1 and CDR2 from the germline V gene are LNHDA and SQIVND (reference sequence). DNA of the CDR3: TGTGCCAGTAACCGGCAGGGGGATCAGCCCCAGCATTTT. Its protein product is CASNRQGDQPQHF.